A selection of T cell receptor beta chains follows, all from one sample in a study of T cells after yellow fever vaccination. TCRdb reprocessed the 5' RACE reads with MiXCR, giving one entry per CDR3 protein. The sample holds 450,000 to 550,000 distinct CDR3 sequences; roughly 22% are singletons and the top ten take about 17%. The sample was PBMCs, taken approximately 22 days after the first yellow fever vaccination. Receptors originate from a man between 18 and 29 years old who received the YFV17D yellow fever vaccine. CDR3s leave out the opening cysteine and the closing phenylalanine or tryptophan.

V gene	CDR3 protein
TRBV7-3	ASSIGTSGATQY
TRBV5-1	ASSPRTARSGANVLT
TRBV7-9	ASSPGLAGKETQY
TRBV6-5	ASSYSTSGLGYIQY
TRBV2	ASSDRIAKNIQY
TRBV18	ASSREATEAF
TRBV4-3	ASSQDAADSNQPQH
TRBV12-3/TRBV12-4	ASSFRVANEKLF
TRBV4-1	ASSQFSGGGRTDTQY
TRBV7-2	ASSLGTGGNQPQH
TRBV15	ATSRVGETAQF
TRBV5-1	ASSLEPAVLTGELF
TRBV7-2	ASSLRRLSLGANVLT
TRBV7-2	ASSLEVGSYEQY
TRBV4-3	ASSPGGKDAEQY
TRBV7-2	ASSFNYLGPLH
TRBV5-1	ASSLASVAGGDGETQY
TRBV6-2/TRBV6-3	ASSHYAPTVQETQY
TRBV5-1	ASSPRVGYLYNEQF
TRBV7-2	ASSLVTSTGELF
TRBV3-1	ASSQDAGGETQY
TRBV7-6	ASNIRGQETQY
TRBV4-3	ASSHGQLYGYT
TRBV15	ATSARSGLRADTQY
TRBV19	ASSRGDSFGKNIQY
TRBV7-9	AIPNPGKETQY
TRBV7-2	ASSLDQGGQETQY
TRBV7-9	ASTWSGITDTQY
TRBV9	ASSVASAGGLAVETQY
TRBV6-2/TRBV6-3	ASIPGQGTDTQY
TRBV7-3	ASSLTRNTDTQY
TRBV5-1	ASSLVAGSDTQY
TRBV24-1	ATAGGIDGEQF
TRBV20-1	SAAPGLPYNEQF
TRBV7-9	ASSPSSLETQY
TRBV6-2/TRBV6-3	ASTEPGFNQPQH
TRBV2	ASGRESHQPQH
TRBV5-5	ASSLTGKTYNEQF
TRBV6-1	ASSPRGLTVTDTQY
TRBV7-2	ASMGQMNTEAF
TRBV7-3	ASSPQTDQPQH
TRBV24-1	ATSVATGTDTQY
TRBV3-1	ASSHRLAGGNEQF
TRBV12-5	ASGLASGNSYEQY
TRBV6-2/TRBV6-3	ASRSPLTGELF
TRBV5-6	ASSYGTAVDQPQH
TRBV11-2	ASSSFAYGQGRAYEQY
TRBV9	ASSVDSGDNEQF
TRBV30	AWSVDHEQY
TRBV19	ASSMTAGFAAPLH
TRBV11-2	ASTPGQGGLWTGELF
TRBV12-3/TRBV12-4	ASSNRGLTDTQY
TRBV7-2	ASSHRDGAITQY
TRBV27	ASTYLFHQPQH
TRBV6-1	ASSELVSQGGGELF
TRBV5-5	ASSLAVLAAYNEQF
TRBV15	AASMDGSTDTQY
TRBV6-6	ASTVGLNQPQH
TRBV9	ASSVGWGGELF
TRBV7-8	ASSLVGSSNQPQH